The 30 T cell receptor beta chains given below trace back to one sample, sequenced in a study of molecular identifiers for immune sequencing clone quantification (dated by TCRdb to 2016 to 2018). The library was generated by PCR. TCRdb lists the instrument as NextSeq 500. TCRdb passed the public sequencing reads through fastp at Q25 and MiXCR, retaining productive beta sequences. Records with the same CDR3 protein are collapsed into one entry carrying the most frequent genes and DNA. The sample yields 85,000 to 90,000 distinct CDR3 sequences; around a quarter were counted once. 0.7% to 0.8% of the sample is held by the ten biggest clonotypes. What was sequenced was naive CD8+ T cells from blood, with Jurkat cell RNA spiked in. Per the publication, the cell subset or site label means: FACS-sorted CD8+CD4-CCR7+CD45RA+ naive T cells. All receptors derive from a human donor in good health. Some libraries in this study had Jurkat cell RNA spiked in.

As concerns this clonotype: The junction differs from germline at one of its ends, possibly a read error. The rearrangement joins TRBV5-6 to TRBJ2-1; 8 bases match TRBD2. Germline V gene sequence: CDR1 SGHDT, CDR2 YYEEEE. This CDR3 has 16 amino acids. Here the CDR3 reads CASSLAASGSYNERFF. The CDR3 nucleotides read TGTGCCAGCAGCTTGGCCGCTAGCGGGTCCTACAATGAGCGGTTCTTC.

This clonotype was seen many times. The chain links TRBV20-1 to TRBJ2-3, with 11 bases matching TRBD2. CDR1 DFQATT and CDR2 SNEGSKA come from the germline V gene (reference sequence). The CDR3 spans 15 residues. V was pared by 2 bases and J by 6 bases, with 7 bases of the junction left unmatched. The CDR3 region has the DNA TGCAGTGCTAGAACTAGCGGGAGAACTAGTGATACGCAGTATTTT. It encodes CSARTSGRTSDTQYF.

This clonotype was recorded at least ten times. The V gene is TRBV6-5, the J gene TRBJ2-1, with D uncertain. CDR3 length: 16 amino acids. Germline CDR1 is MNHEY and CDR2 is SVGAGI. Deletions cut 2 bases from V and 2 bases from J, with 13 bases between. CDR3 amino acids: CASSYNRLTAYNEQFF. The CDR3 region has the DNA TGTGCCAGCAGTTACAACCGGCTTACAGCCTACAATGAGCAGTTCTTC.

This clonotype occurred many times. V is TRBV9 and J is TRBJ2-3, with 8 bases aligning to TRBD2. The CDR3 is made up of 14 amino acids. V lost 2 bases to trimming and J lost 4 bases; unmatched junction nucleotides: 3. Germline CDR1 is SGDLS and CDR2 is YYNGEE. This CDR3 is CASSVSGAADTQYF. The CDR3 bases are TGTGCCAGCAGCGTTAGCGGGGCCGCAGATACGCAGTATTTT. The variable domain in full, completed from reference TRBV9 and TRBJ2-3, reads DSGVTQTPKHLITATGQRVTLRCSPRSGDLSVYWYQQSLDQGLQFLIQYYNGEERAKGNILERFSAQQFPDLHSELNLSSLELGDSALYFCASSVSGAADTQYFGPGTRLTVL.

This clonotype has ten or more counts. The chain links TRBV5-6 to TRBJ1-1; tentative D call: TRBD1 (6 bases). The CDR3 totals 15 residues. Trimming took 1 base from V and 7 from J, leaving 17 bases between them. CDR1 is SGHDT, CDR2 YYEEEE, per germline. The CDR3 sequence: CASSLIRDNLSEAFF. The CDR3 DNA sequence: TGTGCCAGCAGCTTGATCCGGGACAACCTAAGTGAAGCTTTCTTT.

This clonotype was seen more than once but under ten times. The V and J genes are TRBV9 and TRBJ2-2; 9 positions match TRBD1. There are 17 residues in the CDR3. Germline V gene sequence: CDR1 SGDLS, CDR2 YYNGEE. The V and J ends lost 3 bases and 6 bases, in that order; junction bases with no gene match: 12. The DNA of the CDR3 is TGTGCCAGCAGCGCCCCACGGGGACAGGGACGGGCCGGGGAGCTGTTTTTT. Protein sequence: CASSAPRGQGRAGELFF.

Details on this clonotype: Given a much more abundant clone one base away, this may be a read error. The chain combines TRBV24-1 with TRBJ2-2, with no clear D. V dropped 4 bases and J dropped 4 bases, with 3 bases sitting between them. The CDR3 covers 12 residues. CDR1 is KGHDR, CDR2 SFDVKD, per germline. The DNA for the CDR3 is TGTGCCACCAGTGACGCCACCGGGGAGCTGTTTTTT. It translates to CATSDATGELFF.

This chain joins TRBV24-1 and TRBJ1-5, with D perhaps TRBD1 (5 bases). The CDR3 is made up of 21 amino acids. V lost 10 bases and J 0 bases, leaving 33 bases between the germline ends. Germline CDR1 is KGHDR and CDR2 is SFDVKD. The CDR3 nucleotides are TGTGCCACTTTCTCACCCAGCCGGGGGGGGACGGAGACTTATAGCAATCAGCCCCAGCATTTT. Its translation: CATFSPSRGGTETYSNQPQHF.

At least ten counts were recorded for this clonotype. The rearrangement uses TRBV2 and TRBJ2-3, with D possibly matching TRBD1 (6 bases). Per the germline V gene, CDR1 is SNHLY and CDR2 is FYNNEI. The ends were cut back, 7 bases at V and 1 base at J, with 12 bases in the middle. This CDR3 has 14 residues. The CDR3 DNA is TGTGCCAGCACCATACGACAGGGCACAGATACGCAGTATTTT. Translated: CASTIRQGTDTQYF.

About this clonotype: A read error is possible here, since a much larger clone lies one base away. The chain couples TRBV2 to TRBJ1-1; TRBD1 matches 7 bases. V lost 3 bases and J lost 6; bases outside the gene matches: 16. The CDR3 runs 17 residues. Germline loops: CDR1 SNHLY, CDR2 FYNNEI. This CDR3 is CASSEGPQGMVNAEAFF. Here the CDR3 DNA reads TGTGCCAGCAGTGAGGGGCCACAGGGGATGGTTAACGCTGAAGCTTTCTTT.

With regard to this clonotype: A much larger clone lies a single base off, so this may be a read error. The rearrangement joins TRBV25-1 to TRBJ2-7; D assignment may be TRBD1 or TRBD2 (5 bases each). V was pared by 6 bases and J by 6 bases, with 21 bases between. The CDR3 totals 15 residues. Looked up from germline, CDR1 is MGHDK and CDR2 is SYGVNS. Here the CDR3 DNA reads TGTGCCAGCAGATCTTCTCGGGGCTATAGCTGCGAGCAGTACTTC. Translating gives CASRSSRGYSCEQYF.

This clonotype was observed at least ten times. This sequence joins TRBV13 and TRBJ2-7, with D maybe TRBD1 (5 bases). Looked up from germline, CDR1 is PRHDT and CDR2 is FYEKMQ (reference sequence). V was shortened by 11 bases and J by 1 base, with 15 bases between the two germline ends. The CDR3 has 13 residues. CDR3 loop: CACSTVLSYEQYF. Here the CDR3 DNA reads TGTGCCTGCTCGACAGTTTTATCCTACGAGCAGTACTTC.

The table lists this clonotype with a few counts. The chain recombines TRBV7-9 with TRBJ1-1, with D possibly TRBD1 on 6 matching bases. Trimming pared 8 bases from V and 5 bases from J, leaving 24 bases between. Germline values: CDR1 SEHNR, CDR2 FQNEAQ (reference sequence). The CDR3 spans 16 residues. The CDR3 nucleotides are TGTGCCAGCGTACGGGACAAGTGGGGTTACGGTACTGAAGCTTTCTTT. This codes for CASVRDKWGYGTEAFF.

This chain links TRBV7-9 with TRBJ2-4; weak D call: TRBD2 (5 bases). V was clipped by 5 bases and J by 4 bases, with 18 bases between them. CDR1 is SEHNR, CDR2 FQNEAQ, per germline (reference sequence). The CDR3 contains 16 residues. The CDR3 DNA sequence: TGTGCCAGCAGCCCCCGGCGATGGACTCAAAAAAACATTCAGTACTTC. Its translation: CASSPRRWTQKNIQYF.

The rearrangement uses TRBV6-2 or TRBV6-3 and TRBJ1-6; the D gene is possibly TRBD1 (6 bases). The V and J ends lost 2 bases and 11 bases respectively, with 25 bases between them. CDR3 length: 18 amino acids. Per the germline V gene, CDR1 is MNHEY and CDR2 is SVGEGT. The CDR3 DNA reads as TGTGCCAGCAGTTACAACCCGGACAGCGAGACCTTAAGGGCACCCCTCCACTTT. Residues: CASSYNPDSETLRAPLHF.

This clonotype was detected many times. The J gene is TRBJ2-1, the V gene TRBV4-1; D is unresolved. The length of the CDR3 is 12 residues. V lost 3 bases and J 3 bases, leaving 3 bases between the germline ends. The V gene's germline CDR1 is MGHRA and CDR2 YSYEKL. The DNA for the CDR3 is TGCGCCAGCAGCCAGGACTACAATGAGCAGTTCTTC. This sequence encodes CASSQDYNEQFF.

Ten or more counts support this clonotype. V is TRBV28 and J is TRBJ2-7; D unresolved. V shed 3 bases and J shed 0 bases, with 15 bases lying between them. CDR1 is MDHEN and CDR2 is SYDVKM in the germline V gene. The CDR3 has 16 amino acids. The CDR3 region has the DNA TGTGCCAGCAGTTTCCACCCCACGACAAGCTCCTACGAGCAGTACTTC. Its translation: CASSFHPTTSSYEQYF.

With respect to this clonotype: The junction and the germline gene differ at one end; a read error may be behind it. This sequence joins TRBV27 and TRBJ2-7; TRBD1 matches at 9 bases. This CDR3 contains 13 residues. Germline V CDR1 and CDR2: MNHEY, SMNVEV (reference sequence). The CDR3 coding sequence is TGTGCCGGCAGAGACAGGGGGTATAACGAGCAGTGCTTC. Protein sequence: CAGRDRGYNEQCF.

This chain uses TRBV6-1 with TRBJ1-1, with D hard to call. The germline CDR1 and CDR2 sequences are MNHNS and SASEGT. The CDR3 runs 11 residues. V was clipped by 2 bases and J by 8 bases, with 6 bases between them. DNA for the CDR3: TGTGCCAGCAGTGAATTGACAGAAGCTTTCTTT. Residues: CASSELTEAFF.

This sequence joins TRBV14 and TRBJ2-1; TRBD1 matches 8 bases. The V gene's germline CDR1 is SGHDN and CDR2 FVKESK. The CDR3 runs 15 residues. The V segment lost 3 bases and the J segment 7 bases; nucleotides outside the gene matches: 8. DNA for the CDR3: TGTGCCAGCAGCCACATCAGGACAGGGTATAATGAGCAGTTCTTC. Its protein product is CASSHIRTGYNEQFF.

As for this clonotype: A much larger clonotype is one base distant, so this may be a read error. V gene TRBV11-2 combines with J gene TRBJ1-4; tentative D call: TRBD1 (6 bases). There are 17 residues in the CDR3. Germline loops: CDR1 SGHAT, CDR2 FQNNGV. The V gene lost 5 bases and the J gene lost 4 bases, with 20 bases spanning the gap. CDR3 loop: CASSTLIGGQLNEKLFF. DNA for the CDR3: TGTGCCAGCAGCACGCTCATAGGCGGACAGCTTAATGAAAAACTGTTTTTT.

This clonotype was seen ten or more times. The chain recombines TRBV4-1 with TRBJ1-5, with 7 positions matching TRBD1. The CDR3 totals 14 residues. With V trimmed by 4 bases and J by 6 bases, 6 bases remained unmatched. The germline CDR1 and CDR2 sequences are MGHRA and YSYEKL. The CDR3 loop is CASSPRQGGQPQHF. The DNA of the CDR3 is TGCGCCAGCAGCCCCCGACAGGGTGGTCAGCCCCAGCATTTT.

The chain is built from TRBV7-6 and TRBJ2-2; TRBD2 agrees at 10 bases. The J segment lost 5 bases and the V segment lost 2 bases, leaving 14 bases of the junction unmatched. Germline loops: CDR1 SGHVS, CDR2 FNYEAQ. The CDR3 length is 19 residues. The CDR3 DNA reads TGTGCCAGCAGCTTAAATTCAAGAGCGGGAGGGCCGGGAACCGGGGAGCTGTTTTTT. It codes for CASSLNSRAGGPGTGELFF.

This clonotype was counted many times. The CDR3 spells CSATGPNSYEQYF. The CDR3 region has the DNA TGCAGTGCTACGGGTCCCAACTCCTACGAGCAGTACTTC. The V and J genes are TRBV20-1 and TRBJ2-7; no reliable D call. This CDR3 has 13 residues. The V and J ends lost 4 bases and 0 bases respectively, with 10 bases between them. Germline V gene sequence: CDR1 DFQATT, CDR2 SNEGSKA (reference sequence).

This clonotype was detected many times. The rearrangement links TRBV7-9 to TRBJ2-7; unclear D gene. Germline V gives CDR1 SEHNR, CDR2 FQNEAQ (reference sequence). This CDR3 comprises 13 residues. In DNA, the CDR3 is TGTGCAATCACCTTGTCCAAGGGCGACGAGCAGTACTTC. Translating gives CAITLSKGDEQYF.

This clonotype was picked up many times. The chain uses TRBV2 and TRBJ2-3; either TRBD1 or TRBD2 may supply D (5 bases each). The CDR3 contains 15 residues. Between the trimmed V and J ends, which lost 11 bases and 0 bases, there was a span of 18 bases. Germline CDR1 is SNHLY and CDR2 is FYNNEI. CDR3 in DNA: TGTGCCGGATCCAGGGATGGGGGTAGCACAGATACGCAGTATTTT. This encodes CAGSRDGGSTDTQYF.

This clonotype was counted ten times or more. The chain employs TRBV25-1 and TRBJ2-7; a weak D match, TRBD1 (5 bases). This CDR3 is 13 amino acids long. Germline V gene data show CDR1 as MGHDK and CDR2 as SYGVNS. Between the trimmed V and J ends, which lost 2 bases and 2 bases, there was a span of 7 bases. Here the CDR3 DNA reads TGTGCCAGCAGTGAACAGGGTCCCTACGAGCAGTACTTC. It is translated as CASSEQGPYEQYF.

This clonotype was seen once. The chain combines TRBV5-6 with TRBJ2-2, with D unclear. The CDR3 covers 16 residues. V lost 10 bases to trimming and J lost 0 bases, with 19 bases between them. In germline, CDR1 is SGHDT, CDR2 YYEEEE. DNA for the CDR3: TGTGCCGGCACCACGACTCCGATCCCGAACACCGGGGAGCTGTTTTTT. Encoded protein: CAGTTTPIPNTGELFF.

With respect to this clonotype: A single base separates this from a much larger clone, so it may be a read error. The V call is TRBV28, the J call TRBJ2-5; 9 bases fit TRBD1. The CDR3 extends over 17 amino acids. Germline values: CDR1 MDHEN, CDR2 SYDVKM. The trim removed 5 bases at V and 4 bases at J, leaving 14 bases unmatched. The CDR3 protein is CASSTRTGATYRETQYF. The CDR3 DNA follows: TGTGCCAGCAGTACTAGGACAGGGGCCACGTACCGAGAGACCCAGTACTTC.

With respect to this clonotype: This may be a read error, as it is one base from a much larger clone. The chain recombines TRBV20-1 with TRBJ2-1; a weak D match, TRBD2 (6 bases). The CDR3 sequence is 15 residues long. CDR1 and CDR2 from the germline V gene are DFQATT and SNEGSKA (reference sequence). This CDR3 reads CSTSSAFNVYNEQFF. The CDR3 coding sequence is TGCAGTACTAGCTCGGCATTCAACGTCTACAATGAGCAGTTCTTC.